A selection of T cell receptor beta chains follows, all from one sample in a study of PD-1 blockade in classical Hodgkin lymphoma. Method: immunoSEQ multiplex PCR; TCRdb's copy keeps in-frame clones and lacks some. The table has about 16,000 clones, approximately 58% seen once; the top ten hold around 10%. This sample comprised peripheral blood mononuclear cells (PBMCs), obtained at baseline. Receptors originate from a human donor with classical Hodgkin lymphoma. CDR3s include the opening cysteine and the closing phenylalanine or tryptophan. The D gene is left open where the match is weak. For some rows the clone size is stated as once, few or many, or as a class when expanded; others skip it.

CDR3,DNA,D,J,V,size
CASSLRGVTEAFF,TGTGCCAGCAGCTTAAGAGGGGTAACTGAAGCTTTCTTT,.,TRBJ1-1,TRBV7-9,medium-sized
CASSPSRSLYEQYF,TGTGCCAGCAGTCCCAGTAGGTCCCTCTACGAGCAGTACTTC,.,TRBJ2-7,TRBV7-2,medium-sized
CASSLILYGTEAFF,TGTGCCAGCAGCTTGATCTTATATGGTACTGAAGCTTTCTTT,.,TRBJ1-1,TRBV5-5,medium-sized
CAISNEGRNTEAFF,TGTGCCATCAGTAATGAGGGCCGGAACACTGAAGCTTTCTTT,.,TRBJ1-1,TRBV10-3,.
CAWSIEGGIQETQYF,TGTGCCTGGAGTATCGAGGGCGGGATACAAGAGACCCAGTACTTC,.,TRBJ2-5,TRBV30,.
CASSLGTSGNTIYF,TGTGCCAGCAGCTTGGGTACCTCTGGAAACACCATATATTTT,.,TRBJ1-3,TRBV7-9,.
CASSRVDRIYGYTF,TGTGCCAGCAGCCGAGTAGACAGGATCTATGGCTACACCTTC,.,TRBJ1-2,TRBV14,.
CASTTVGQKGTQYF,TGTGCCAGCACTACCGTGGGACAGAAGGGGACGCAGTATTTT,TRBD1,TRBJ2-3,TRBV6-5,.
CASRRKGTDYEQYF,TGTGCCAGCAGGCGAAAAGGGACGGACTACGAGCAGTACTTC,.,TRBJ2-7,TRBV7-9,once
CAWRRDLTETQYF,TGTGCCTGGAGACGGGACTTAACTGAGACCCAGTACTTC,.,TRBJ2-5,TRBV30,.
CASSPDRASNQPQHF,TGTGCCAGCAGCCCCGACAGGGCGAGCAATCAGCCCCAGCATTTT,TRBD1,TRBJ1-5,TRBV6-1,medium-sized
CASSIFEGGGDEQFF,TGTGCCAGTAGTATTTTTGAGGGGGGAGGCGATGAGCAGTTCTTC,.,TRBJ2-1,TRBV19,.
CASSFLDSNQPQHF,TGTGCCAGCAGCTTCCTGGACAGTAATCAGCCCCAGCATTTT,.,TRBJ1-5,TRBV5-6,.
CASSFSQGGSYEQYF,TGTGCCAGCAGCTTTTCGCAGGGAGGCTCCTACGAGCAGTACTTC,.,TRBJ2-7,TRBV7-9,.
CASSELGTSSYEQYF,TGTGCCAGCAGTGAACTAGGGACCTCCTCCTACGAGCAGTACTTC,.,TRBJ2-7,TRBV2,.
CASSPGPSYEQYF,TGTGCCAGCAGCCCCGGACCTTCCTACGAGCAGTACTTC,.,TRBJ2-7,TRBV7-9,.
CASSFLTRGLAGGRETQYF,TGTGCCAGCAGCTTTCTAACGAGGGGACTAGCGGGAGGGAGGGAGACCCAGTACTTC,TRBD2,TRBJ2-5,TRBV11-2,.
CSAAGLAYTDTQYF,TGCAGCGCGGCAGGTCTAGCATACACAGATACGCAGTATTTT,.,TRBJ2-3,TRBV29-1,.
CASSLSSGGRETQYF,TGTGCCAGCAGCTTATCGTCAGGGGGCCGAGAGACCCAGTACTTC,TRBD1,TRBJ2-5,TRBV7-2,.
CASSSDRGMNTEAFF,TGTGCCAGCAGCTCCGACAGGGGAATGAACACTGAAGCTTTCTTT,TRBD1,TRBJ1-1,TRBV5-6,few
CASSLNGGTGYQPQHF,TGTGCCAGCAGTTTAAATGGGGGGACAGGGTATCAGCCCCAGCATTTT,TRBD1,TRBJ1-5,TRBV27,few
CASSYGQGKTQYF,TGTGCCAGCAGCTATGGACAGGGGAAGACCCAGTACTTC,TRBD1,TRBJ2-5,TRBV5-6,few
CASSQDFRGGNYGYTF,TGTGCCAGCAGCCAAGATTTCAGGGGAGGTAACTATGGCTACACCTTC,.,TRBJ1-2,TRBV4-2,medium-sized
CAISGGQSSGNTIYF,TGTGCCATCAGTGGGGGACAGAGCTCTGGAAACACCATATATTTT,TRBD1,TRBJ1-3,TRBV10-3,.
CASSSSGTPQETQYF,TGTGCCAGCAGCTCCTCCGGGACACCGCAAGAGACCCAGTACTTC,.,TRBJ2-5,TRBV7-3,.
CASSMWMGNEQFF,TGTGCCAGCAGCATGTGGATGGGCAATGAGCAGTTCTTC,.,TRBJ2-1,TRBV11-2,.
CASSLRRIYSGNTIYF,TGTGCCAGCAGTTTACGCCGCATTTACTCTGGAAACACCATATATTTT,.,TRBJ1-3,TRBV27,.
CASSYSLRRNIQYF,TGTGCCAGCAGTTACTCACTTAGGAGAAACATTCAGTACTTC,.,TRBJ2-4,TRBV6-5,.
CASRRMAGTPETNEQFF,TGCGCCAGCAGGAGGATGGCCGGGACCCCCGAAACGAATGAGCAGTTCTTC,.,TRBJ2-1,TRBV5-1,.
CASSLVGRAAQETQYF,TGTGCCAGCAGCTTAGTCGGCCGGGCAGCTCAAGAGACCCAGTACTTC,.,TRBJ2-5,TRBV13,.
CASSLSDATNEKLFF,TGTGCCAGCAGCTTATCGGACGCAACTAATGAAAAACTGTTTTTT,.,TRBJ1-4,TRBV7-8,.
CASSSGTGYYEQYF,TGTGCCAGCAGCTCCGGGACAGGCTACTACGAGCAGTACTTC,TRBD1,TRBJ2-7,TRBV7-9,.
CASSMGQWINYGYTF,TGTGCCAGTAGTATGGGACAGTGGATTAACTATGGCTACACCTTC,TRBD1,TRBJ1-2,TRBV19,few
CASRENEKLFF,TGCGCCAGCAGGGAAAATGAAAAACTGTTTTTT,.,TRBJ1-4,TRBV5-1,few
CASSYSYGEGDTQYF,TGTGCCAGCAGTTACTCGTACGGAGAGGGCGATACGCAGTATTTT,.,TRBJ2-3,TRBV6-5,once
CASSFQDRAYEQYF,TGTGCCAGCAGTTTCCAAGACAGGGCCTACGAGCAGTACTTC,TRBD1,TRBJ2-7,TRBV27,.
CASTEDRGLNEKLFF,TGTGCCAGCACTGAAGACAGGGGCCTAAATGAAAAACTGTTTTTT,TRBD1,TRBJ1-4,TRBV2,.
CASSDADRGRYNEQFF,TGTGCCAGCAGCGACGCCGACAGGGGAAGATACAATGAGCAGTTCTTC,TRBD1,TRBJ2-1,TRBV5-4,.
CASSRGESSCNEQFF,TGCGCCAGCAGCCGTGGGGAGAGCTCCTGCAATGAGCAGTTCTTC,.,TRBJ2-1,TRBV5-1,.
CASGNENEQFF,TGTGCCAGCGGAAACGAGAATGAGCAGTTCTTC,.,TRBJ2-1,TRBV25-1,.
CASSQPGTGLYEQYF,TGCGCCAGCAGCCAACCGGGGACGGGGCTCTACGAGCAGTACTTC,.,TRBJ2-7,TRBV4-1,.
CASSLYGETGAPDTQYF,TGTGCCAGCAGTTTATATGGAGAGACAGGGGCGCCAGATACGCAGTATTTT,TRBD1,TRBJ2-3,TRBV27,medium-sized
CASSQERTGGSTDTQYF,TGTGCCAGCAGCCAAGAGAGGACTGGCGGGAGCACAGATACGCAGTATTTT,.,TRBJ2-3,TRBV4-2,.
CASSEWDRDPYF,TGTGCCAGCAGTGAATGGGACAGGGACCCGTACTTC,TRBD1,TRBJ2-7,TRBV6-1,.
CASSSDLEQFF,TGTGCCAGCAGCTCCGATCTAGAGCAGTTCTTC,.,TRBJ2-1,TRBV11-2,.
CASSDGTSNQPQHF,TGTGCCAGCAGCGACGGGACCTCAAATCAGCCCCAGCATTTT,.,TRBJ1-5,TRBV6-1,.
CASSPPRPQTGNTIYF,TGTGCCAGCAGCCCACCCCGGCCTCAAACTGGAAACACCATATATTTT,.,TRBJ1-3,TRBV7-9,.
CASSDGPGLANEQFF,TGTGCCAGCAGTGACGGTCCGGGACTAGCTAATGAGCAGTTCTTC,TRBD2,TRBJ2-1,TRBV6-4,.
CASSHQAGGGREQFF,TGTGCCAGCAGCCACCAAGCGGGAGGCGGGCGTGAGCAGTTCTTC,TRBD2,TRBJ2-1,TRBV14,.
CASSLLTSGSGDEQFF,TGCGCCAGCAGCTTGCTGACTAGCGGGAGCGGAGATGAGCAGTTCTTC,TRBD2,TRBJ2-1,TRBV5-1,.
CASSVDGQGRDTQYF,TGTGCCAGCAGCGTAGATGGACAGGGTAGAGATACGCAGTATTTT,TRBD1,TRBJ2-3,TRBV9,.
CASTVNPQDTGELFF,TGTGCCAGCACAGTCAACCCCCAGGACACCGGGGAGCTGTTTTTT,.,TRBJ2-2,TRBV2,medium-sized